The present T cell receptor (beta chain) was sequenced within a study of OX40 agonist ivuxolimab in advanced cancers. Generated by immunoSEQ multiplex PCR, the TCRdb table keeps only in-frame clones and is missing some. The repertoire has tens of thousands of clones, roughly 84% of them found once; the top ten carry approximately 30%. The CDR3 contains 16 residues. V was clipped by 5 bases and J by 7 bases, with 18 bases between them. Germline V gene sequence: CDR1 MNHEY, CDR2 SMNVEV (reference sequence). The source of this sequence is an adult with an advanced solid tumor such as melanoma, head and neck, liver or kidney cancer. The V gene is TRBV27, the J gene TRBJ1-6, with unresolved D. Material: CD4+ or CD8+ T cells sorted from blood, obtained in a trial of the OX40 agonist ivuxolimab. This CDR3 is CASSARPGLSNSPLHF. The CDR3 nucleotides read TGTGCCAGCAGTGCAAGACCAGGATTATCAAATTCACCCCTCCACTTT.